These 22 T cell receptor beta chains were sequenced from one sample in a study of blood T cell repertoires in COVID-19 (dated by TCRdb to 2020 to 2022). Libraries were constructed by the immunoSEQ multiplex PCR assay. TCRdb mirrors the immuneACCESS table, restricted to in-frame sequences. Some clones are absent from its copies; in checked studies, under half trace to an unresolved V gene, and the reason for the others is unknown. Across this sample there are some 190,000 clones, with roughly four fifths seen only once. The leading ten clones occupy approximately 10% of the sample. The sample comprised peripheral blood. The receptor set was obtained from a middle-aged woman with COVID-19, enrolled during active disease.

The chain carries TRBV19 and TRBJ2-7; the match to TRBD2 covers 9 bases. CDR3 length: 13 amino acids. Germline lookup yields CDR1 LNHDA and CDR2 SQIVND (reference sequence). Trimming at V came to 5 bases and at J to 4 bases, leaving 3 bases not matched to a gene. CDR3 amino acids: CASSLAGSYEQYF. DNA of the CDR3: TGTGCCAGTAGTCTAGCGGGAAGTTACGAGCAGTACTTC.

The CDR3 loop is CASSPPPRTGVTYGYTF. CDR3 DNA sequence: TGTGCCAGCAGCCCCCCCCCACGGACAGGGGTTACCTATGGCTACACCTTC. This chain connects TRBV12-1 to TRBJ1-2; whether TRBD1, the table's D call, matches the DNA was not checked. TRBV12-1 is an annotated pseudogene. CDR3 size: 17 residues.

The genes are TRBV5-1 and TRBJ1-2; D is possibly TRBD1 (6 bases). Germline V gene data show CDR1 as SGHRS and CDR2 as YFSETQ. V was clipped by 0 bases and J by 6 bases, with 15 bases between them. This CDR3 contains 15 residues. CDR3 sequence: CASSLGGQVTDGYTF. The CDR3, as DNA: TGCGCCAGCAGCTTGGGGGGGCAGGTGACTGATGGCTACACCTTC.

V usage is TRBV5-1 and J usage is TRBJ2-2; perhaps TRBD2 as D (6 bases). Germline V gene lookup returns CDR1 SGHRS and CDR2 YFSETQ. Deletions cut 5 bases from V and 0 bases from J, with 11 bases between. This CDR3 region has 15 residues. Written as DNA, the CDR3 is TGCGCCAGCAGTGTGGGGGGTTCGAACACCGGGGAGCTGTTTTTT. Translated: CASSVGGSNTGELFF.

The chain is built from TRBV13 and TRBJ1-2; a weak D match, TRBD1 (5 bases). The CDR3 sequence is 12 residues long. Trimming took 5 bases from V and 8 from J, leaving 12 bases between them. Germline CDR1 and CDR2: PRHDT and FYEKMQ (reference sequence). The CDR3 DNA sequence: TGTGCCAGCAGCCCCCCCCGGGGGGGCTACACCTTC. Amino acids: CASSPPRGGYTF.

The V call is TRBV3-1 (or the pseudogene TRBV3-2), the J call TRBJ2-1, with D unclear. CDR1 and CDR2 from the germline V gene are LGHDT and YNNKEL (reference sequence). With 4 bases removed from V and 9 bases from J, the gap between germline ends came to 13 bases. This CDR3 comprises 13 residues. The CDR3 region is CASSPPLGGEQFF. For the CDR3, the DNA is TGTGCCAGCAGCCCACCCTTAGGCGGTGAGCAGTTCTTC.

The chain couples TRBV6-5 to TRBJ1-4, with D hard to call. This CDR3 has 15 amino acids. Per germline, CDR1 MNHEY and CDR2 SVGAGI. The V end was cut by 0 bases, the J end by 8 bases, with 13 bases between. In DNA form, the CDR3 reads TGTGCCAGCAGTTACTCTGAGGGCTTAAACGAAAAACTGTTTTTT. Protein sequence: CASSYSEGLNEKLFF.

The gene calls are TRBV27 and TRBJ1-2; D is unclear. V was shortened by 5 bases and J by 5 bases, with 12 bases between the two germline ends. Germline CDR1 is MNHEY and CDR2 is SMNVEV (reference sequence). The CDR3 contains 13 residues. In DNA form, the CDR3 reads TGTGCCAGCAGTCCCGCAGGAAAGTATGGCTACACCTTC. Translating it yields CASSPAGKYGYTF.

The chain combines TRBV2 with TRBJ1-2, with TRBD1 matching over 7 bases. The V segment lost 7 bases and the J segment 4 bases; nucleotides outside the gene matches: 9. Germline CDR1 SNHLY, CDR2 FYNNEI. The CDR3 consists of 14 residues. CDR3 protein: CASTYQAGGYGYTF. The DNA for the CDR3 is TGTGCCAGCACCTACCAGGCAGGGGGCTATGGCTACACCTTC.

This clone was observed a single time. The chain uses TRBV30 and TRBJ1-2, with TRBD1 matching over 7 bases. This CDR3 region has 14 residues. Trimming took 2 bases from V and 5 from J; bases not matched to a gene: 8. CDR1 is GTSNPN, CDR2 SVGIG, per germline (reference sequence). CDR3: CAWSTQGDLYGYTF. The CDR3 bases are TGTGCCTGGAGTACGCAGGGGGACCTATATGGCTACACCTTC.

A note on this clone: Other DNA variants within this sample encode the same CDR3. The chain couples TRBV30 to TRBJ1-1, with D perhaps matching TRBD1 (5 bases). V lost 0 bases to trimming and J lost 0 bases, with 5 bases between them. This CDR3 contains 13 residues. Germline loops: CDR1 GTSNPN, CDR2 SVGIG (reference sequence). CDR3 DNA sequence: TGTGCCTGGAGTGTACAGGTGAACACTGAAGCTTTCTTT. Residues: CAWSVQVNTEAFF.

The chain recombines TRBV6-1 with TRBJ2-3; 7 positions match TRBD2. With 3 bases clipped from V and 6 bases from J, the junction kept 0 bases outside the gene matches. The CDR3 spans 12 residues. CDR1 and CDR2 (germline): MNHNS, SASEGT. This chain's CDR3 is CASSEGGDTQYF. The CDR3 nucleotides are TGTGCCAGCAGTGAGGGGGGGGATACGCAGTATTTT.

With respect to this clone: This sample also contains other DNA sequences that code for the same CDR3. The chain has TRBV28 and TRBJ2-1; a possible D gene is TRBD2 (5 bases). In germline, CDR1 is MDHEN, CDR2 SYDVKM. The CDR3 runs to 15 residues. Trimming left V 6 bases short and J 0 bases short, with 12 bases between. The DNA of the CDR3 is TGTGCCAGCAGCCCCGGAGGAAGCTCCTACAATGAGCAGTTCTTC. Protein sequence: CASSPGGSSYNEQFF.

J is TRBJ2-1 and V is TRBV7-6, with 10 positions matching TRBD2. This CDR3 is built from 18 residues. The V segment lost 2 bases and the J segment 0 bases; nucleotides outside the gene matches: 7. CDR1 is SGHVS, CDR2 FNYEAQ, per germline. The CDR3: CASSLWKLAGSSYNEQFF. In DNA, the CDR3 is TGTGCCAGCAGCTTATGGAAACTAGCGGGGAGCTCCTACAATGAGCAGTTCTTC.

CDR3: CASSLASGDLNTEAFF. For the CDR3, the DNA is TGCGCCAGCAGCTTGGCGTCGGGGGACTTGAACACTGAAGCTTTCTTT. The V gene is TRBV5-1, the J gene TRBJ1-1, with D possibly matching TRBD1 (5 bases). This CDR3 has 16 amino acids. Between the trimmed V and J ends, which lost 0 bases and 0 bases, there was a span of 12 bases. Germline loops: CDR1 SGHRS, CDR2 YFSETQ.

This chain joins TRBV3-1 (or the pseudogene TRBV3-2) and TRBJ2-3; TRBD2 aligns across 10 bases. Germline V CDR1 and CDR2: LGHDT, YNNKEL (reference sequence). After removal of 4 bases from V and 4 bases from J, the junction contained 2 bases not matched to a gene. CDR3 length: 14 residues. This chain's CDR3 is CASSLLAGADTQYF. The CDR3 nucleotides read TGTGCCAGCAGCCTCCTAGCGGGAGCAGATACGCAGTATTTT.

The chain links TRBV25-1 to TRBJ1-5; D not resolved. The germline CDR1 and CDR2 sequences are MGHDK and SYGVNS. V lost 4 bases, J lost 7 bases, and 14 bases lay in between. This CDR3 has 14 amino acids. DNA of the CDR3: TGTGCCAGCAGTGCGCATTCGGGCGGGCAGCCCCAGCATTTT. Translation: CASSAHSGGQPQHF.

The rearrangement uses TRBV6-1 and TRBJ1-2; D not resolved. CDR3 length equals 14 residues. V gave up 1 base and J gave up 6 bases, with 12 bases separating them. Per germline, CDR1 MNHNS and CDR2 SASEGT. In DNA form, the CDR3 reads TGTGCCAGCAGTGAAGAGGTAGGGAGGCATGGCTACACCTTC. Its translation is CASSEEVGRHGYTF.

This clone was seen once. The chain couples TRBV6-1 to TRBJ1-1; D ambiguous. The V gene's germline CDR1 is MNHNS and CDR2 SASEGT. The CDR3 has 11 residues. The V and J ends lost 2 bases and 11 bases respectively, with 9 bases between them. The CDR3 nucleotides are TGTGCCAGCAGTGAAATAGTAGCGGCTTTCTTT. This translates into CASSEIVAAFF.

This rearrangement joins TRBV5-5 to TRBJ2-3, with 14 bases that match TRBD2. The germline CDR1 and CDR2 sequences are SGHKS and YYEKEE (reference sequence). Losses at the gene ends were 4 bases for V and 4 bases for J; bases not matched to a gene: 8. The CDR3 loop spans 17 amino acids. This chain's CDR3 is CASSTWTSGGNADTQYF. The CDR3 DNA sequence: TGTGCCAGCAGCACCTGGACTAGCGGGGGGAATGCAGATACGCAGTATTTT.

This clone appeared once. The chain links TRBV9 to TRBJ2-7; D is perhaps TRBD2 (7 bases). V was clipped by 4 bases and J by 6 bases, with 20 bases between them. Per the germline V gene, CDR1 is SGDLS and CDR2 is YYNGEE. The CDR3 has 15 amino acids. The CDR3, as DNA: TGTGCCAGCAGCCCTGACGGGGGAGGGGGAAGCGAGCAGTACTTC. Translation: CASSPDGGGGSEQYF.

This chain joins TRBV7-9 and TRBJ1-2, with TRBD1 matching over 12 bases. CDR3 length equals 14 residues. Looked up from germline, CDR1 is SEHNR and CDR2 is FQNEAQ (reference sequence). The trim removed 5 bases at V and 8 bases at J, leaving 6 bases unmatched. DNA for the CDR3: TGTGCCAGCAGCACGGGACAGGGGGCGAGAGGCTACACCTTC. It translates to CASSTGQGARGYTF. The entire variable domain, with the rest obtained from reference TRBV7-9 and TRBJ1-2, is as follows: DTGVSQNPRHKITKRGQNVTFRCDPISEHNRLYWYRQTLGQGPEFLTYFQNEAQLEKSRLLSDRFSAERPKGSFSTLEIQRTEQGDSAMYLCASSTGQGARGYTFGSGTRLTVV.